The source of this TCR beta chain is a study of beta chain features in type 1 diabetes. Notes on the study in general: In comparison with healthy donors, patients had naive, central memory and Treg TCRB repertoires that appeared more similar. VDJ junctions from patients with type 1 diabetes contained fewer insertions and more deletions.

Comments on this clone: What it binds is unknown.

Expressed TCRB transcripts were sequenced after all isolated RNA was converted to cDNA. Clones were sequenced by immunoSEQ multiplex PCR, and TCRdb holds only the in-frame ones, with some missing. The sample lists 200,000 to 250,000 clones, approximately 10% occurring once. Sorted populations all had greater than 95% purity. The CDR3 sequence is 11 residues long. The germline V and J ends were trimmed by 5 bases and 4 bases, with 7 bases remaining between them. Germline CDR1 is GTSNPN and CDR2 is SVGIG (reference sequence). This receptor was taken from a man aged 18 to 29 in good health. V and J are TRBV30 and TRBJ2-3; no definite D call. Sequenced: central memory CD4+ T cells from blood. CDR3 residues: CAWGPADTQYF. For the CDR3, the DNA is TGTGCCTGGGGACCTGCAGATACGCAGTATTTT.